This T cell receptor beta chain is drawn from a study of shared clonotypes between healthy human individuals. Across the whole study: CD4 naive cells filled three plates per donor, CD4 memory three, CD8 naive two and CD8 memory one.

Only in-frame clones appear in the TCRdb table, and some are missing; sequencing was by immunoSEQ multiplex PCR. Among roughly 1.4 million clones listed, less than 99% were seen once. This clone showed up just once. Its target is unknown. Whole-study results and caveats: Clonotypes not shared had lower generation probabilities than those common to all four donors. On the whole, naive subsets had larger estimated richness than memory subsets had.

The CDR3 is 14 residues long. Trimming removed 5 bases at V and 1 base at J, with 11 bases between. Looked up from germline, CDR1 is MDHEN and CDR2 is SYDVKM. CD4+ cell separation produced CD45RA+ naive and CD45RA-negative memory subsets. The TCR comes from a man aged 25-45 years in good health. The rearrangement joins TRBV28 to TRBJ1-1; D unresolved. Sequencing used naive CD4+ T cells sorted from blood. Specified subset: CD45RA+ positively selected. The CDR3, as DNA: TGTGCCAGCAGTCTGGACCTACCGAACACTGAAGCTTTCTTT. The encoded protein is CASSLDLPNTEAFF.